In this sample, the clone carrying this TCR beta chain turned up a few times. The authors ran a second PCR of roughly 7 to 11 cycles using a sample-barcoded 5' primer and a J-beta primer mix. TCRdb reprocessed the 5' RACE reads via MiXCR and lists one record per CDR3 protein. Of 450,000 to 700,000 distinct CDR3 sequences listed, 25% to 30% are singletons. Germline V gene data show CDR1 as DFQATT and CDR2 as SNEGSKA (reference sequence). The CDR3 is made up of 13 amino acids. V lost 0 bases to trimming and J lost 2 bases, with 8 bases between them. The data were obtained in a study of blood T cells in healthy people across ages.

The chain joins TRBV20-1 to TRBJ2-7; D not resolved. Input material: blood. The receptor was isolated from a woman between 65 and 79 years old in good health. CDR3 protein: CSARDQSTYEQYF. CDR3 nucleotides: TGCAGTGCTAGAGATCAGTCTACCTACGAGCAGTACTTC.